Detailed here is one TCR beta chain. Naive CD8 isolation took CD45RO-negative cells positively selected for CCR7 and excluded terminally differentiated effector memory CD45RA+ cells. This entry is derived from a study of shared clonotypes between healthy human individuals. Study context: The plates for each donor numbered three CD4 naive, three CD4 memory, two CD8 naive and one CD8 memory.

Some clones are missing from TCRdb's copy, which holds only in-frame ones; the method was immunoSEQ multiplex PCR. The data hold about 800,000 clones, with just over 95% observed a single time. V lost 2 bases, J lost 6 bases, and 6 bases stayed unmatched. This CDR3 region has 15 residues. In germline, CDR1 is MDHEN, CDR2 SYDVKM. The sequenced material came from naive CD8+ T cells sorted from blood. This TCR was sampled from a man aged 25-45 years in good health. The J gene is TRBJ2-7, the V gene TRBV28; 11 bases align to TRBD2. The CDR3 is CASSLLAGGPSEQYF. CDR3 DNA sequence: TGTGCCAGCAGTTTACTAGCGGGAGGCCCGAGCGAGCAGTACTTC.